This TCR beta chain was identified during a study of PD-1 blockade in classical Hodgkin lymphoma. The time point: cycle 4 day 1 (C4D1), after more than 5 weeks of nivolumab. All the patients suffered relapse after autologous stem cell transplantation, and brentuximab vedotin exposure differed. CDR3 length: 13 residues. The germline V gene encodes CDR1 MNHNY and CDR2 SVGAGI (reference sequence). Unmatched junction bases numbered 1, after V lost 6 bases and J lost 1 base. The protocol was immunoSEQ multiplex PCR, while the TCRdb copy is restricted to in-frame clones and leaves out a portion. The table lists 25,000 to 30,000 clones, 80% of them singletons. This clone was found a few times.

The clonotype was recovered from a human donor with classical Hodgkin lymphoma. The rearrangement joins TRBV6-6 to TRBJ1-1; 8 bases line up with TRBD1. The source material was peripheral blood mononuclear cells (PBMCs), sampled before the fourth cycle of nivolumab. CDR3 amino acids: CASRGQANTEAFF. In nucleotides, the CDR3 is TGTGCCAGCAGGGGACAGGCGAACACTGAAGCTTTCTTT.